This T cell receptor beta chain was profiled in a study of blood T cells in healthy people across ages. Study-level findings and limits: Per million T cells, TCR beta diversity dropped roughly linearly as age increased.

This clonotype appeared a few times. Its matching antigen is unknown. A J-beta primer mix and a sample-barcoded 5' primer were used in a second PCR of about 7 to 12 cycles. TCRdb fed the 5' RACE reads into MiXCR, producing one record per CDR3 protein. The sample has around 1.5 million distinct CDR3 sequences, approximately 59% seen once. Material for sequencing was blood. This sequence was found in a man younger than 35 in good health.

DNA for the CDR3: TGTGCCAGCAGTTCCCTAGCGACCCCCTACGAGCAGTACTTC. Translated: CASSSLATPYEQYF. J is TRBJ2-7 and V is TRBV6-5; the D gene is possibly TRBD2 (6 bases). Germline lookup yields CDR1 MNHEY and CDR2 SVGAGI. V was pared by 4 bases and J by 2 bases, with 12 bases between. The CDR3 runs 14 residues.